One and the same sample provided the 8 T cell receptor beta chains below, sequenced in a study of untreated major depressive disorder. This table comes from immunoSEQ multiplex PCR, and its TCRdb copy is limited to in-frame clones, with some not included. The data hold more than 20,000 clones, with over 80% observed a single time. The sample was CD4+ T cells from PBMCs. All receptors derive from a man in his thirties or forties in good health.

This clone was seen only a few times. V and J are TRBV9 and TRBJ2-5; 8 bases are shared with TRBD2. Germline assignment: CDR1 SGDLS and CDR2 YYNGEE. The CDR3 sequence is 16 residues long. Trimming cost V 3 bases and J 3 bases; bases outside gene matches: 10. The CDR3 protein is CASSAGGLAGKETQYF. The CDR3 region has the DNA TGTGCCAGCAGCGCCGGGGGGCTAGCGGGCAAAGAGACCCAGTACTTC.

The chain joins TRBV9 to TRBJ1-2; D not certain. Per germline, CDR1 SGDLS and CDR2 YYNGEE. V was shortened by 0 bases and J by 3 bases, with 12 bases between the two germline ends. This CDR3 has 15 residues. CDR3 region: CASSVEARAHYGYTF. The CDR3 coding sequence is TGTGCCAGCAGCGTAGAAGCGAGGGCCCACTATGGCTACACCTTC. Drawing the rest from reference TRBV9 and TRBJ1-2, the complete variable domain is DSGVTQTPKHLITATGQRVTLRCSPRSGDLSVYWYQQSLDQGLQFLIQYYNGEERAKGNILERFSAQQFPDLHSELNLSSLELGDSALYFCASSVEARAHYGYTFGSGTRLTVV.

This chain uses TRBV6-1 with TRBJ1-2; D gene unclear. Germline CDR1 is MNHNS and CDR2 is SASEGT. The CDR3 has 15 amino acids. The V gene lost 2 bases and the J gene lost 0 bases, with 10 bases spanning the gap. The CDR3 sequence is CASSEREGSNYGYTF. The DNA of the CDR3 is TGTGCCAGCAGTGAACGTGAAGGATCTAACTATGGCTACACCTTC.

The chain combines TRBV4-1 with TRBJ2-1; D possibly corresponds to TRBD1 (6 bases). Germline CDR1 and CDR2: MGHRA and YSYEKL. Trimming took off 0 bases at V and 2 bases at J, with 11 bases between the two ends. This CDR3 is 16 amino acids long. In nucleotides, the CDR3 is TGCGCCAGCAGCCAAGACGTGGGACAACCCTACAATGAGCAGTTCTTC. The encoded protein is CASSQDVGQPYNEQFF.

This chain uses TRBV2 with TRBJ2-7; D tentatively reads TRBD1 or TRBD2 (5 bases each). Looked up from germline, CDR1 is SNHLY and CDR2 is FYNNEI. There are 15 residues in the CDR3. The ends were cut back, 0 bases at V and 4 bases at J, with 13 bases in the middle. The DNA of the CDR3 is TGTGCCAGCAGTGAAGCGGGGCAGGGACGATACGAGCAGTACTTC. This translates into CASSEAGQGRYEQYF.

The rearrangement uses TRBV6-6 and TRBJ2-5; D is perhaps TRBD2 (5 bases). The CDR3 is made up of 16 amino acids. Germline CDR1 is MNHNY and CDR2 is SVGAGI (reference sequence). The germline V and J ends were trimmed by 6 bases and 2 bases, with 19 bases remaining between them. Here the CDR3 reads CASRKTASRTQETQYF. For the CDR3, the DNA is TGTGCCAGCAGAAAGACGGCCAGCAGGACTCAAGAGACCCAGTACTTC.

This clone has more than one count but fewer than ten. J is TRBJ2-3 and V is TRBV13; a weak D match, TRBD1 (6 bases). This CDR3 is built from 17 residues. Germline CDR1 and CDR2: PRHDT and FYEKMQ (reference sequence). Trimming took 0 bases from V and 3 from J, leaving 16 bases between them. CDR3 loop: CASSLGPTGRGTDTQYF. DNA of the CDR3: TGTGCCAGCAGCTTAGGCCCGACAGGTCGGGGTACAGATACGCAGTATTTT. The full variable domain, completed using reference TRBV13 and TRBJ2-3, is AAGVIQSPRHLIKEKRETATLKCYPIPRHDTVYWYQQGPGQDPQFLISFYEKMQSDKGSIPDRFSAQQFSDYHSELNMSSLELGDSALYFCASSLGPTGRGTDTQYFGPGTRLTVL.

This clone was found once. The rearrangement uses TRBV11-3 and TRBJ2-1; 8 bases agree with TRBD2. V lost 2 bases to trimming and J lost 8 bases; unmatched junction nucleotides: 8. Per the germline V gene, CDR1 is SGHNT and CDR2 is YENEEA. The CDR3 length is 15 residues. In DNA form, the CDR3 reads TGTGCCAGCAGCTTACGCAGCGGGAGAGGAGATGAGCAGTTCTTC. Its translation: CASSLRSGRGDEQFF.